This TCR beta chain was documented in a study of spatial heterogeneity in lung cancer. TCRdb called the 5' RACE reads again in MiXCR, with one record for every CDR3 protein. The sample lists 10,000 to 11,000 distinct CDR3 sequences; roughly a quarter were seen once. The CDR3 has 14 amino acids. The trim removed 3 bases at V and 2 bases at J, leaving 3 bases unmatched. Germline V lookup: CDR1 WSHSY, CDR2 SAAADI. Time point given: sample taken at primary tumor resection. The study sequenced unsorted whole RNA from tumor, nontumor lung or frozen PBMC. The cohort: under 80 early-stage, untreated non-small cell lung cancer patients.

The material sequenced was PBMCs, taken at surgery. The chain couples TRBV10-2 to TRBJ2-7; 8 bases are a match to TRBD1. The TCR originated in a female donor with early-stage non-small cell lung cancer. The CDR3 protein is CASSDRGQAYEQYF. CDR3 bases: TGCGCCAGCAGTGATAGGGGACAGGCCTACGAGCAGTACTTC.